This entry is about one TCR beta chain. Its antigen remains unidentified. Germline V gene data show CDR1 as SNHLY and CDR2 as FYNNEI. The CDR3 runs to 11 residues. V was shortened by 2 bases and J by 12 bases, with 10 bases between the two germline ends. Diagnostic assessment was based on clinical symptoms, serum thyroxine and TRAb, thyroid ultrasound and orbital computed tomography. This entry is derived from a study of T cells in Graves' hyperthyroidism and ophthalmopathy. Study outcomes and limitations: The model's output predicted ophthalmopathy at a median of 6.5 months prior to onset.

TCR beta CDR3 region amplification was performed from RNA transcripts. A set of HTBI primers served as the primers for a first-round RT-PCR of the TCR CDR3. TCRdb reanalysed the multiplex PCR reads using MiXCR and keeps one entry per CDR3 protein. The sample lists 650,000 to 850,000 distinct CDR3 sequences; about 17% were seen once. The clonotype originates from a woman aged 45-65 years with Graves' hyperthyroidism that later progressed to Graves' ophthalmopathy. The chain is built from TRBV2 and TRBJ1-1; the D is unclear. Sequenced sample: blood. DNA for the CDR3: TGTGCCAGCAGTGAACATTTAACCTCTTTCTTT. Translation gives CASSEHLTSFF.